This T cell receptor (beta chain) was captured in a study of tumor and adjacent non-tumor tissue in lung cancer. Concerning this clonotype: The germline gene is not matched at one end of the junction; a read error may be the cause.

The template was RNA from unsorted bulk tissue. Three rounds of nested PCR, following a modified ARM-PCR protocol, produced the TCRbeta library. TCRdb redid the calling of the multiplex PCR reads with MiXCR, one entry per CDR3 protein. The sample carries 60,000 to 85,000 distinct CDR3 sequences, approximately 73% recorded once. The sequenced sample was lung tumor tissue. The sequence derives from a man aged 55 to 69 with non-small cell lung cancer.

The CDR3 DNA is TGTACCACCAGCGTCCGGGGGCGAGAGACCCAGTACTTC. This encodes CTTSVRGRETQYF. The rearrangement uses TRBV15 and TRBJ2-5; D is possibly TRBD1 or TRBD2 (6 bases each). Germline V gives CDR1 LNHNV, CDR2 YYDKDF (reference sequence). This CDR3 comprises 13 residues.